Only a few counts were recorded for the clone carrying this TCR beta chain. The data derive from a study of beta chain features in type 1 diabetes. CDR3 size: 16 residues. The germline V gene encodes CDR1 SGHRS and CDR2 YFSETQ. The germline V and J ends were trimmed by 4 bases and 1 base, with 16 bases remaining between them. Expressed TCRB transcripts were sequenced after all isolated RNA was converted to cDNA. Generated by immunoSEQ multiplex PCR, the TCRdb table keeps only in-frame clones and is missing some. Of about half a million clones in the sample, approximately 10% were seen once. This receptor was obtained from a woman aged 18 to 35 in good health. The chain links TRBV5-1 to TRBJ2-3; D uncertain. Sequenced material: naive CD4+ T cells from blood. The CDR3 loop reads CASSNQPSLGTDTQYF. CDR3 DNA sequence: TGCGCCAGCAGCAACCAGCCGTCCCTGGGCACAGATACGCAGTATTTT.